A single sample gave rise to the 25 T cell receptor beta chains below, sequenced in a study of cytomegalovirus exposure and HLA in healthy donors. The PCR ran on 60 Vbeta and 13 Jbeta primers. Assay used: immunoSEQ multiplex PCR; TCRdb lists only in-frame clones, some missing. The sample carries about 150,000 clones, around 77% recorded once. The sequenced sample was PBMCs. These receptors all come from a young man in good health and CMV-seronegative.

The chain employs TRBV9 and TRBJ2-2; no clear D. Germline V CDR1 and CDR2: SGDLS, YYNGEE. The length of the CDR3 is 13 residues. Trimming removed 4 bases from V and 3 bases from J, with 7 bases in between. DNA for the CDR3: TGTGCCAGCAGCCAGTTACACACCGGGGAGCTGTTTTTT. Its protein is CASSQLHTGELFF.

This rearrangement joins TRBV27 to TRBJ2-5, with a tentative D call TRBD2 (6 bases). The germline gives CDR1 MNHEY, CDR2 SMNVEV (reference sequence). Trimming shortened V by 5 bases and J by 5 bases, and 21 bases separated the two germline ends. The CDR3 length is 16 residues. CDR3: CASSPAFTGAVETQYF. CDR3 in DNA: TGTGCCAGCAGTCCCGCCTTCACGGGAGCTGTTGAGACCCAGTACTTC.

The chain couples TRBV5-8 to TRBJ1-4; TRBD1 might be the D (6 bases). Trimming pared 4 bases from V and 4 bases from J, leaving 14 bases between. The CDR3 runs 15 residues. Germline V gives CDR1 SGHTS, CDR2 YDEGEE. In DNA, the CDR3 is TGTGCCAGCAGCCCCCGGACAGCCCTTAATGAAAAACTGTTTTTT. Translated, it gives CASSPRTALNEKLFF.

The gene calls are TRBV14 and TRBJ2-7; 8 positions match TRBD2. The CDR3 consists of 15 residues. Germline trimming cut 2 bases from V and 5 bases from J; bases unmatched to any gene: 8. Per the germline V gene, CDR1 is SGHDN and CDR2 is FVKESK. The CDR3 here is CASSQRSGSRNEQYF. CDR3 coding DNA: TGTGCCAGCAGCCAACGGAGCGGGAGTCGAAACGAGCAGTACTTC.

The genes are TRBV27 and TRBJ1-4; 9 bases match TRBD1. The CDR3 spans 14 residues. Per germline, CDR1 MNHEY and CDR2 SMNVEV (reference sequence). V trimming: 3 bases; J trimming: 5 bases; junction bases outside the gene matches: 1. The CDR3 loop reads CASSFGTGNEKLFF. CDR3 nucleotides: TGTGCCAGCAGTTTTGGGACAGGGAATGAAAAACTGTTTTTT.

This chain uses TRBV6-1 with TRBJ2-1, with 10 bases matching TRBD2. The CDR3 runs to 15 residues. Germline values: CDR1 MNHNS, CDR2 SASEGT. The junction had 8 bases not matched to a gene; V was cut back by 5 bases and J by 7 bases. In DNA form, the CDR3 reads TGTGCCAGCAGTAAGGGAACTAGCGGGGTAAATGAGCAGTTCTTC. This encodes CASSKGTSGVNEQFF.

As for this clone: The junction departs from germline at one end; a sequencing error may be responsible. The CDR3 DNA reads as TGTGCTAGCAGCCCAGGACAGGGCCAGCCCCAGCATTTT. It is translated as CASSPGQGQPQHF. This sequence joins TRBV7-7 and TRBJ1-5; 8 bases line up with TRBD1. The CDR3 totals 13 residues. Germline values: CDR1 SSHAT, CDR2 FNYEAQ (reference sequence).

V and J are TRBV29-1 and TRBJ1-1; D not certain. The V gene's germline CDR1 is SQVTM and CDR2 ANQGSEA. The CDR3 runs to 13 residues. V was trimmed by 4 bases and J by 1 base, leaving 10 bases between them. CDR3 bases: TGCAGCGTTGGGAGTAGCGAGAACACTGAAGCTTTCTTT. Protein: CSVGSSENTEAFF.

This chain links TRBV5-1 with TRBJ2-3; TRBD2 matches 11 bases. The junction had 3 bases not matched to a gene; V was cut back by 4 bases and J by 5 bases. CDR3 size: 14 residues. Germline V gives CDR1 SGHRS, CDR2 YFSETQ. The CDR3 DNA follows: TGCGCCAGCAGCCTAGCGGGAGGACGAGATACGCAGTATTTT. Amino acid sequence: CASSLAGGRDTQYF.

V and J are TRBV9 and TRBJ2-1; weak D call: TRBD2 (6 bases). V was cut by 3 bases and J by 9 bases, with 22 bases left in between. The length of the CDR3 is 16 residues. Germline V gene sequence: CDR1 SGDLS, CDR2 YYNGEE. CDR3 DNA: TGTGCCAGCAGCGCCTCAGCCGGGACTGGGGTCAGTGAGCAGTTCTTC. It is translated as CASSASAGTGVSEQFF.

The rearrangement joins TRBV19 to TRBJ2-7, with 8 bases aligning to TRBD1. The CDR3 consists of 15 residues. V trimming: 4 bases; J trimming: 3 bases; junction bases outside the gene matches: 8. Germline-derived CDR1 and CDR2 are LNHDA and SQIVND (reference sequence). The CDR3 is CASSSRGRFGYEQYF. The CDR3 DNA reads TGTGCCAGTAGTAGCAGGGGGCGGTTTGGCTACGAGCAGTACTTC.

The chain joins TRBV19 to TRBJ2-1; 8 bases agree with TRBD2. Per the germline V gene, CDR1 is LNHDA and CDR2 is SQIVND (reference sequence). The CDR3 consists of 18 residues. The V and J ends lost 4 bases and 5 bases, in that order; junction bases with no gene match: 16. The CDR3 coding sequence is TGTGCCAGTAGTACCTCTTTTTCCCCCAGCGGGAGACACAATGAGCAGTTCTTC. Amino acid sequence: CASSTSFSPSGRHNEQFF.

The gene calls are TRBV7-9 and TRBJ1-1; 7 positions match TRBD1. Germline V gives CDR1 SEHNR, CDR2 FQNEAQ (reference sequence). The CDR3 has 12 amino acids. Unmatched junction bases numbered 4, after V lost 2 bases and J lost 10 bases. Here the CDR3 reads CASSLPGGRAFF. CDR3 DNA: TGTGCCAGCAGCTTACCAGGGGGGCGAGCTTTCTTT.

With respect to this clone: Distinct nucleotide sequences in the sample also encode this CDR3. The V gene is TRBV6-1, the J gene TRBJ2-5; D might be TRBD1 (7 bases). The CDR3 has 15 residues. V was trimmed by 2 bases and J by 5 bases, leaving 15 bases between them. The germline gives CDR1 MNHNS, CDR2 SASEGT. The CDR3 DNA reads TGTGCCAGCAGTGAAAGGAGGAGGGGGCCGGAGACCCAGTACTTC. Translating it yields CASSERRRGPETQYF.

The chain has TRBV6-5 and TRBJ2-7; D perhaps matches TRBD1 (6 bases). The V and J ends lost 5 bases and 4 bases respectively, with 18 bases between them. From germline, CDR1 is MNHEY and CDR2 SVGAGI. The CDR3 runs to 15 residues. The CDR3 nucleotides are TGTGCCAGCAGTCAACCAGGGGTTGGATGGTACGAGCAGTACTTC. Protein product: CASSQPGVGWYEQYF.

Only a few counts were recorded for this clone. The chain couples TRBV2 to TRBJ1-3, with a tentative D call TRBD1 (5 bases). Germline V lookup: CDR1 SNHLY, CDR2 FYNNEI. The CDR3 loop spans 15 amino acids. Deletions cut 0 bases from V and 2 bases from J, with 8 bases between. The CDR3 DNA follows: TGTGCCAGCAGTGAAGCAGGAGGGGCTGGAAACACCATATATTTT. Translating gives CASSEAGGAGNTIYF.

The rearrangement uses TRBV6-5 and TRBJ1-1; 7 bases map to TRBD1. The CDR3 is made up of 15 amino acids. The germline V gene has CDR1 MNHEY and CDR2 SVGAGI. The V gene end was trimmed by 2 bases and the J gene end by 0 bases; junction bases not matched to a gene: 3. The CDR3 is CASSYAGQLNTEAFF. CDR3 sequence (DNA): TGTGCCAGCAGTTACGCGGGACAGCTGAACACTGAAGCTTTCTTT.

This chain uses TRBV28 with TRBJ1-2, with D possibly TRBD1 on 6 matching bases. Trimming shortened V by 2 bases and J by 5 bases, and 15 bases separated the two germline ends. The germline V gene encodes CDR1 MDHEN and CDR2 SYDVKM. The CDR3 covers 15 residues. The CDR3 nucleotides are TGTGCCAGCAGTTTAATAGGGGGGGACGGGTATGGCTACACCTTC. It yields the protein CASSLIGGDGYGYTF.

In its sample, this clone was seen a few times. The V call is TRBV7-9, the J call TRBJ1-5; D possibly corresponds to TRBD1 (5 bases). The length of the CDR3 is 15 residues. V was cut by 1 base and J by 6 bases, with 13 bases left in between. Germline lookup yields CDR1 SEHNR and CDR2 FQNEAQ (reference sequence). CDR3 bases: TGTGCCAGCAGCTTAGGTGGAGGGCAGGGTCAGCCCCAGCATTTT. It translates to CASSLGGGQGQPQHF.

This chain links TRBV5-1 with TRBJ2-7, with D tentatively TRBD1 (5 bases). Trimming cost V 2 bases and J 3 bases, with 15 bases left between them. Germline-derived CDR1 and CDR2 are SGHRS and YFSETQ. The CDR3 has 15 residues. Here the CDR3 DNA reads TGCGCCAGCAGCTTTGCGCAACAGGAGAACTACGAGCAGTACTTC. Translated, it gives CASSFAQQENYEQYF. The full variable domain, completed using reference TRBV5-1 and TRBJ2-7, is KAGVTQTPRYLIKTRGQQVTLSCSPISGHRSVSWYQQTPGQGLQFLFEYFSETQRNKGNFPGRFSGRQFSNSRSEMNVSTLELGDSALYLCASSFAQQENYEQYFGPGTRLTVT.

The rearrangement joins TRBV27 to TRBJ2-5, with D unclear. Germline V CDR1 and CDR2: MNHEY, SMNVEV (reference sequence). The CDR3 has 16 amino acids. The ends were cut back, 3 bases at V and 2 bases at J, with 16 bases in the middle. The DNA of the CDR3 is TGTGCCAGCAGTTTGGTCGGGTACCCTAAACAAGAGACCCAGTACTTC. Residues: CASSLVGYPKQETQYF.

The chain combines TRBV2 with TRBJ2-7; 10 bases are shared with TRBD2. This CDR3 comprises 13 residues. J was trimmed by 4 bases and V by 6 bases; bases with no gene match: 3. Germline CDR1 reads SNHLY; CDR2 reads FYNNEI. The CDR3 DNA is TGTGCCAGCAGCCGGACTAGCGGATACGAGCAGTACTTC. Its protein product is CASSRTSGYEQYF.

The J gene is TRBJ2-1, the V gene TRBV18; 9 bases map to TRBD2. Per germline, CDR1 KGHSH and CDR2 LQKENI. V gave up 1 base and J gave up 7 bases; unmatched junction bases: 5. The CDR3 contains 15 residues. CDR3 loop: CASSPLHAGGNEQFF. The CDR3 region has the DNA TGTGCCAGCTCACCACTTCATGCGGGAGGGAATGAGCAGTTCTTC.

This sequence joins TRBV7-3 and TRBJ2-3, with D maybe TRBD2 (6 bases). Per germline, CDR1 SGHTA and CDR2 FQGTGA. V lost 5 bases, J lost 2 bases, and 11 bases lay in between. The CDR3 is made up of 14 amino acids. DNA for the CDR3: TGTGCCAGCAGCAACGGACTAATCACAGATACGCAGTATTTT. It yields the protein CASSNGLITDTQYF.

The DNA of the CDR3 is TGTGCCAGCAGTTTCGGAGGCGTGAACACTGAAGCTTTCTTT. Translating gives CASSFGGVNTEAFF. This rearrangement joins TRBV27 to TRBJ1-1, with no clear D. The germline gives CDR1 MNHEY, CDR2 SMNVEV (reference sequence). There are 14 residues in the CDR3. V shed 3 bases and J shed 0 bases, with 8 bases lying between them.